The 30 T cell receptor beta chains presented below share a single source sample, sequenced in a study of T cell responses to AZD1222 COVID-19 vaccine. Sequencing was performed with immunoSEQ multiplex PCR; in TCRdb, only in-frame clones are kept and a portion is missing. The sample includes 180,000 or so clones, around 90% seen only once; the top ten take 1% to 1.5%. This specimen was peripheral blood, taken 28 days after the second AZD1222 dose. These TCRs come from an adult who received the AZD1222 COVID-19 vaccine.

The chain couples TRBV19 to TRBJ1-5; D unclear. Germline V CDR1 and CDR2: LNHDA, SQIVND (reference sequence). There are 14 residues in the CDR3. V was pared by 1 base and J by 5 bases, with 9 bases between. CDR3 DNA sequence: TGTGCCAGTAGTATAGTTCGGCCTTATCAGCCCCAGCATTTT. Its translation: CASSIVRPYQPQHF. Variable domain in full (rest from reference TRBV19 and TRBJ1-5): DGGITQSPKYLFRKEGQNVTLSCEQNLNHDAMYWYRQDPGQGLRLIYYSQIVNDFQKGDIAEGYSVSREKKESFPLTVTSAQKNPTAFYLCASSIVRPYQPQHFGDGTRLSIL.

The genes are TRBV6-4 and TRBJ2-7, with D perhaps TRBD2 (7 bases). The CDR3 has 15 amino acids. V was cut by 3 bases and J by 0 bases, with 12 bases left in between. In germline, CDR1 is MRHNA, CDR2 SNTAGT. CDR3 sequence (DNA): TGTGCCAGCAGTGAAGGGGGGGGAGCCTCCTACGAGCAGTACTTC. Protein: CASSEGGGASYEQYF.

This clone was seen a single time. This chain links TRBV5-1 with TRBJ1-1; TRBD1 agrees at 9 bases. CDR3 length equals 17 residues. Germline values: CDR1 SGHRS, CDR2 YFSETQ. Germline trimming cut 0 bases from V and 1 base from J; bases unmatched to any gene: 7. The CDR3 DNA sequence: TGCGCCAGCAGCTTGGGAACAGGGGGCGCGAAGAACACTGAAGCTTTCTTT. Protein: CASSLGTGGAKNTEAFF.

This clone was detected only a few times. The V call is TRBV6-5, the J call TRBJ1-2, with 7 bases matching TRBD1. CDR1 is MNHEY, CDR2 SVGAGI, per germline. The length of the CDR3 is 13 residues. Unmatched junction bases numbered 6, after V lost 11 bases and J lost 0 bases. The CDR3 protein is CAGTGDANYGYTF. The CDR3 DNA reads as TGTGCCGGCACAGGGGACGCTAACTATGGCTACACCTTC.

This chain joins TRBV27 and TRBJ2-7; perhaps D is TRBD1 or TRBD2 (5 bases each). Trimming removed 2 bases at V and 5 bases at J, with 22 bases between. Germline CDR1 MNHEY, CDR2 SMNVEV (reference sequence). CDR3 length equals 17 residues. For the CDR3, the DNA is TGTGCCAGCAGTTTAGCCTTCAGGGACCTCCTCTTCCACGAGCAGTACTTC. It is translated as CASSLAFRDLLFHEQYF.

The CDR3 loop reads CASSLGRVNSPLHF. The CDR3 bases are TGTGCCAGCAGCCTTGGGAGGGTAAATTCACCCCTCCACTTT. The V and J genes are TRBV5-8 and TRBJ1-6; D not certain. Trimming shortened V by 4 bases and J by 7 bases, and 12 bases separated the two germline ends. In germline, CDR1 is SGHTS, CDR2 YDEGEE. This CDR3 contains 14 residues.

The rearrangement uses TRBV28 and TRBJ1-6; weak D call: TRBD1 (6 bases). CDR1 is MDHEN and CDR2 is SYDVKM in the germline V gene. Trimming pared 6 bases from V and 11 bases from J, leaving 23 bases between. The CDR3 runs to 16 residues. This chain's CDR3 is CASSPTRGGGRPPLHF. The CDR3 coding sequence is TGTGCCAGCAGCCCCACCCGCGGAGGGGGGAGGCCACCCCTCCACTTT. Full variable domain (missing parts from reference TRBV28 and TRBJ1-6): DVKVTQSSRYLVKRTGEKVFLECVQDMDHENMFWYRQDPGLGLRLIYFSYDVKMKEKGDIPEGYSVSREKKERFSLILESASTNQTSMYLCASSPTRGGGRPPLHFGNGTRLTVT.

The CDR3 bases are TGTGCCAGCAGTGATTGGACTAGCAGTGAGACCCAGTACTTC. The encoded protein is CASSDWTSSETQYF. V usage is TRBV2 and J usage is TRBJ2-5; 8 nucleotides match TRBD2. With 3 bases clipped from V and 5 bases from J, the junction kept 5 bases outside the gene matches. There are 14 residues in the CDR3. CDR1 is SNHLY, CDR2 FYNNEI, per germline.

V usage is TRBV2 and J usage is TRBJ2-7; weak D call: TRBD1 (6 bases). Per germline, CDR1 SNHLY and CDR2 FYNNEI. Trimming took 7 bases from V and 5 from J, leaving 9 bases between them. The CDR3 spans 11 residues. The CDR3 bases are TGTGCCAGCATTGCAGGGGACGAGCAGTACTTC. As protein: CASIAGDEQYF.

This clone was observed once. The V gene is TRBV27, the J gene TRBJ2-7, with TRBD2 matching over 9 bases. V dropped 6 bases and J dropped 5; count of bases not matched to a gene: 5. This CDR3 is 13 amino acids long. CDR1 is MNHEY and CDR2 is SMNVEV in the germline V gene (reference sequence). The CDR3 sequence: CASRGASGNEQYF. CDR3 sequence (DNA): TGTGCCAGCAGGGGGGCTAGCGGGAACGAGCAGTACTTC.

The rearrangement links TRBV5-6 to TRBJ2-7; 9 positions agree with TRBD1. Germline CDR1 reads SGHDT; CDR2 reads YYEEEE. V dropped 4 bases and J dropped 6; count of bases not matched to a gene: 11. CDR3 size: 15 residues. This chain's CDR3 is CASSKPGQGLGEQYF. DNA of the CDR3: TGTGCCAGCAGCAAACCGGGACAGGGCTTAGGCGAGCAGTACTTC. The full variable domain, with the rest looked up from reference TRBV5-6 and TRBJ2-7, is DAGVTQSPTHLIKTRGQQVTLRCSPKSGHDTVSWYQQALGQGPQFIFQYYEEEERQRGNFPDRFSGHQFPNYSSELNVNALLLGDSALYLCASSKPGQGLGEQYFGPGTRLTVT.

The rearrangement joins TRBV27 to TRBJ1-1; tentative D call: TRBD1 (5 bases). Looked up from germline, CDR1 is MNHEY and CDR2 is SMNVEV (reference sequence). Trimming stripped 2 bases from V and 5 bases from J, with 12 bases between. The CDR3 is 14 residues long. The CDR3 DNA follows: TGTGCCAGCAGTTTACATCCAGGGAGGACTGAAGCTTTCTTT. As protein: CASSLHPGRTEAFF.

This rearrangement joins TRBV4-2 to TRBJ2-4, with D unclear. This CDR3 spans 14 amino acids. Germline V gives CDR1 LGHNA, CDR2 YNFKEQ. Trimming removed 0 bases at V and 4 bases at J, with 7 bases between. The DNA for the CDR3 is TGTGCCAGCAGCCAAGATTTGAGGAAAAACATTCAGTACTTC. It encodes CASSQDLRKNIQYF.

The chain has TRBV6-2 or TRBV6-3 and TRBJ2-3; 7 bases fit TRBD2. There are 14 residues in the CDR3. The junction had 7 bases not matched to a gene; V was cut back by 5 bases and J by 5 bases. From germline, CDR1 is MNHEY and CDR2 SVGEGT. The DNA for the CDR3 is TGTGCCAGCAGTCCCAGCGGGGCGGTAGATACGCAGTATTTT. Encoded protein: CASSPSGAVDTQYF.

The rearrangement uses TRBV7-9 and TRBJ2-6; 7 nucleotides align to TRBD1. This CDR3 comprises 18 residues. Germline trimming cut 5 bases from V and 0 bases from J; bases unmatched to any gene: 10. Germline V gene lookup returns CDR1 SEHNR and CDR2 FQNEAQ (reference sequence). The CDR3 region is CASSRGGTDYSGANVLTF. The CDR3 DNA reads as TGTGCCAGCAGCCGAGGTGGGACAGATTACTCTGGGGCCAACGTCCTGACTTTC.

The chain couples TRBV3-1 (or the pseudogene TRBV3-2) to TRBJ1-5; D is possibly TRBD1 (5 bases). Germline CDR1 is LGHDT and CDR2 is YNNKEL (reference sequence). V was clipped by 6 bases and J by 3 bases, with 21 bases between them. The CDR3 contains 17 residues. As DNA, the CDR3 is TGTGCCAGCAGAGGCCAGTGGTTGTCAGGGACCAATCAGCCCCAGCATTTT. It translates to CASRGQWLSGTNQPQHF.

The chain couples TRBV25-1 to TRBJ1-1; D remains unclear. The CDR3 extends over 11 amino acids. Deletions cut 6 bases from V and 3 bases from J, with 5 bases between. Germline values: CDR1 MGHDK, CDR2 SYGVNS. In DNA form, the CDR3 reads TGTGCCAGCAGCGCGTACACTGAAGCTTTCTTT. Translation: CASSAYTEAFF.

The chain uses TRBV6-2 or TRBV6-3 and TRBJ2-1, with D uncertain. The CDR3 runs 14 residues. Germline-derived CDR1 and CDR2 are MNHEY and SVGEGT. Trimming left V 2 bases short and J 4 bases short, with 9 bases between. The CDR3 nucleotides read TGTGCCAGCAGTTACCGGAACAAGTACAATGAGCAGTTCTTC. Translating it yields CASSYRNKYNEQFF.

The V call is TRBV3-1 (or the pseudogene TRBV3-2), the J call TRBJ1-2; D might be TRBD1 (6 bases). Germline lookup yields CDR1 LGHDT and CDR2 YNNKEL (reference sequence). This CDR3 region has 15 residues. V lost 3 bases and J lost 4, with 15 bases in between. CDR3 in amino acids: CASSQIRGAGYGYTF. DNA for the CDR3: TGTGCCAGCAGCCAGATCAGGGGCGCCGGCTATGGCTACACCTTC.

This sequence joins TRBV7-2 and TRBJ1-1; TRBD1 aligns across 12 bases. CDR1 and CDR2 (germline): SGHTA, FQGNSA. This CDR3 is built from 13 residues. J lost 11 bases, V lost 5 bases, and 6 bases had no gene match. The CDR3 region is CASSAGTGGKAFF. The CDR3, as DNA: TGTGCCAGCAGCGCAGGGACAGGGGGCAAGGCTTTCTTT. Using reference TRBV7-2 and TRBJ1-1 for the parts outside the CDR3, the full variable domain is GAGVSQSPSNKVTEKGKDVELRCDPISGHTALYWYRQSLGQGLEFLIYFQGNSAPDKSGLPSDRFSAERTGGSVSTLTIQRTQQEDSAVYLCASSAGTGGKAFFGQGTRLTVV.

This CDR3 reads CASSLYGGINQPQHF. The CDR3 DNA is TGTGCCAGCAGTTTATACGGCGGAATCAATCAGCCCCAGCATTTT. The rearrangement links TRBV27 to TRBJ1-5; D is uncertain. Per germline, CDR1 MNHEY and CDR2 SMNVEV (reference sequence). The CDR3 contains 15 residues. The V end lost 1 base, the J end lost 3 bases, and 10 bases lay between the germline ends.

The chain uses TRBV25-1 and TRBJ1-2; 8 bases line up with TRBD1. The CDR3 contains 14 residues. The V and J ends lost 5 bases and 4 bases, in that order; junction bases with no gene match: 6. Germline values: CDR1 MGHDK, CDR2 SYGVNS. DNA of the CDR3: TGTGCCAGCAGTAGCGACAGGGGTGGCTATGGCTACACCTTC. This encodes CASSSDRGGYGYTF.

This clone has just one count. The chain recombines TRBV18 with TRBJ2-1; 7 positions agree with TRBD2. CDR1 is KGHSH and CDR2 is LQKENI in the germline V gene. V was pared by 3 bases and J by 9 bases, with 5 bases of the junction left unmatched. The CDR3 has 13 residues. For the CDR3, the DNA is TGTGCCAGCTCACCCGGGGGGAGGGGTGAGCAGTTCTTC. It codes for CASSPGGRGEQFF. The variable domain in full, completed from reference TRBV18 and TRBJ2-1, reads NAGVMQNPRHLVRRRGQEARLRCSPMKGHSHVYWYRQLPEEGLKFMVYLQKENIIDESGMPKERFSAEFPKEGPSILRIQQVVRGDSAAYFCASSPGGRGEQFFGPGTRLTVL.

The chain combines TRBV21-1 with TRBJ1-1. TRBV21-1 counts as a pseudogene. The CDR3 has 16 amino acids. The CDR3 DNA reads TGTGCCAGCAGCAATCGGAGGGGAAACATGAACACTGAAGCTTTCTTT. The encoded protein is CASSNRRGNMNTEAFF.

The rearrangement joins TRBV4-1 to TRBJ1-3, with a possible D match to TRBD1 (5 bases). The ends were cut back, 2 bases at V and 0 bases at J, with 11 bases in the middle. Germline V CDR1 and CDR2: MGHRA, YSYEKL. This CDR3 has 16 amino acids. CDR3 nucleotides: TGCGCCAGCAGCCAACCTAGGGGCCCCTCTGGAAACACCATATATTTT. It specifies CASSQPRGPSGNTIYF.

The CDR3 DNA reads TGTGCCAGCAGTTTGGGGCCAGGTAGCAATCAGCCCCAGCATTTT. Translation gives CASSLGPGSNQPQHF. This chain joins TRBV27 and TRBJ1-5, with D maybe TRBD1 (5 bases). The CDR3 has 15 residues. The V gene's germline CDR1 is MNHEY and CDR2 SMNVEV (reference sequence). V lost 3 bases and J 0 bases, leaving 9 bases between the germline ends.

The chain combines TRBV7-2 with TRBJ1-5; unclear D gene. The CDR3 has 14 residues. Germline V gene data show CDR1 as SGHTA and CDR2 as FQGNSA. V shed 0 bases and J shed 5 bases, with 8 bases lying between them. The CDR3 reads CASSLAPAHQPQHF. DNA of the CDR3: TGTGCCAGCAGCTTAGCCCCGGCCCATCAGCCCCAGCATTTT.

This clone has a handful of counts. The chain employs TRBV18 and TRBJ2-1, with D possibly TRBD2 on 7 matching bases. Trimming cost V 1 base and J 9 bases, with 13 bases left between them. The CDR3 runs to 14 residues. Germline V gene lookup returns CDR1 KGHSH and CDR2 LQKENI. The CDR3 spells CASSPQGGVGEQFF. Here the CDR3 DNA reads TGTGCCAGCTCACCACAGGGGGGGGTCGGTGAGCAGTTCTTC.

This clone was recorded a few times. The chain joins TRBV19 to TRBJ1-5; no definite D call. The CDR3 loop spans 14 amino acids. Germline CDR1 is LNHDA and CDR2 is SQIVND (reference sequence). V lost 7 bases to trimming and J lost 2 bases, with 12 bases between them. CDR3 amino acids: CASKTGSGNQPQHF. CDR3 sequence (DNA): TGTGCCAGTAAGACGGGGTCAGGCAATCAGCCCCAGCATTTT.

In this sample, this clone turned up once. The V gene is TRBV5-6, the J gene TRBJ2-1; 14 bases match TRBD2. CDR1 SGHDT and CDR2 YYEEEE come from the germline V gene. CDR3 length: 19 amino acids. With 1 base clipped from V and 3 bases from J, the junction kept 9 bases outside the gene matches. The CDR3 is CASSLPTSGGVPDYNEQFF. The CDR3 nucleotides are TGTGCCAGCAGCTTGCCGACTAGCGGGGGGGTCCCTGACTACAATGAGCAGTTCTTC.